The 10 T cell receptor beta chains in this list originate from one sample, sequenced in a study of T-cell memory formation after mild COVID-19. TCRdb reanalysed the 5' RACE reads using MiXCR and keeps one entry per CDR3 protein. Counted here are under 110,000 distinct CDR3 sequences, around 12% occurring once; the ten biggest clones make up roughly 30%. Sequencing was carried out using PBMCs or a T cell subset sorted from them (not recorded which). The receptors stem from an adult woman who had mild COVID-19 (a few samples of this study predate the infection). Cell type and time point are not known.

The rearrangement joins TRBV12-3 or TRBV12-4 to TRBJ1-1; D is unclear. Trimming shortened V by 7 bases and J by 8 bases, and 11 bases separated the two germline ends. The CDR3 sequence is 11 residues long. The CDR3 region has the DNA TGTGCCAGCACTCCGGGAGAGGAAGCTTTCTTT. Its translation: CASTPGEEAFF.

Only a few counts were recorded for this clonotype. This rearrangement joins TRBV20-1 to TRBJ2-7, with 12 bases that match TRBD2. The CDR3 is made up of 13 amino acids. From germline, CDR1 is DFQATT and CDR2 SNEGSKA (reference sequence). The trim removed 5 bases at V and 6 bases at J, leaving 5 bases unmatched. The DNA of the CDR3 is TGCAGTGCTCGAACTAGCGGGGGGCCCGAGCAGTACTTC. Translation gives CSARTSGGPEQYF.

The chain uses TRBV7-9 and TRBJ2-1; perhaps TRBD2 as D (6 bases). The CDR3 has 13 amino acids. Trimming stripped 8 bases from V and 4 bases from J, with 12 bases between. Germline V gene data show CDR1 as SEHNR and CDR2 as FQNEAQ (reference sequence). CDR3 sequence reads: CASGEVGYNEQFF. In DNA form, the CDR3 reads TGTGCCAGCGGGGAGGTTGGTTACAATGAGCAGTTCTTC.

The rearrangement uses TRBV12-3 or TRBV12-4 and TRBJ2-2; D unresolved. Trimming stripped 5 bases from V and 5 bases from J, with 21 bases between. This CDR3 has 17 residues. This CDR3 is CASSTPGTVGWTGELFF. CDR3 nucleotide sequence: TGTGCCAGCAGTACGCCCGGCACGGTGGGGTGGACCGGGGAGCTGTTTTTT.

CDR3 in amino acids: CASSLIPPGRSNSPLHF. For the CDR3, the DNA is TGTGCCAGCAGTTTGATCCCTCCGGGACGGAGTAATTCACCCCTCCACTTT. V usage is TRBV27 and J usage is TRBJ1-6, with a possible D match to TRBD1 (5 bases). Germline CDR1 and CDR2: MNHEY and SMNVEV (reference sequence). With 3 bases removed from V and 6 bases from J, the gap between germline ends came to 18 bases. The CDR3 sequence is 17 residues long.

In this sample, this clonotype turned up a few times. The chain employs TRBV2 and TRBJ2-7, with D perhaps assigned TRBD1 or TRBD2 (5 bases each). This CDR3 is 14 amino acids long. V lost 4 bases and J lost 4, with 14 bases in between. Germline V gene lookup returns CDR1 SNHLY and CDR2 FYNNEI. The CDR3 nucleotides read TGTGCCAGCAGTGGGGGGTATGGGAGATACGAGCAGTACTTC. Amino acids: CASSGGYGRYEQYF.

V and J are TRBV13 and TRBJ1-2; 9 nucleotides align to TRBD1. The germline V gene has CDR1 PRHDT and CDR2 FYEKMQ (reference sequence). V was pared by 6 bases and J by 7 bases, with 6 bases of the junction left unmatched. This CDR3 is built from 13 residues. CDR3 DNA: TGTGCCAGCAGAGTCGGGACAGGGTCTGGCTACACCTTC. As protein: CASRVGTGSGYTF.

The chain employs TRBV6-2 or TRBV6-3 and TRBJ2-1; maybe TRBD2 (5 bases). V lost 2 bases to trimming and J lost 4 bases, with 9 bases between them. This CDR3 comprises 14 residues. The germline gives CDR1 MNHEY, CDR2 SVGEGT. CDR3 nucleotide sequence: TGTGCCAGCAGTTACGGGAGTGTATACAATGAGCAGTTCTTC. Translated, it gives CASSYGSVYNEQFF.

This chain links TRBV4-3 with TRBJ2-1; possibly TRBD2 for D (6 bases). There are 17 residues in the CDR3. Germline values: CDR1 LGHNA, CDR2 YSLEER. The V and J ends lost 6 bases and 0 bases respectively, with 18 bases between them. CDR3 amino acids: CASSRKAAGSSYNEQFF. CDR3 in DNA: TGCGCCAGCAGTCGCAAGGCGGCCGGGAGCTCCTACAATGAGCAGTTCTTC.

The V and J genes are TRBV21-1 and TRBJ1-2. TRBV21-1 is given as a pseudogene. The CDR3 is 15 residues long. This chain's CDR3 is CASSNSQVENYGYTF. The CDR3 region has the DNA TGTGCCAGCAGCAACTCCCAAGTTGAAAACTATGGCTACACCTTC.